This T cell receptor (beta chain) was obtained from a study of blood T cells in healthy people across ages. Broader study findings: With donor CMV status unknown, expanded clonotype changes were possibly confounded.

With 5 bases clipped from V and 0 bases from J, the junction kept 14 bases outside the gene matches. Per germline, CDR1 DFQATT and CDR2 SNEGSKA (reference sequence). This CDR3 region has 19 residues. Worth noting for this clonotype: What it binds is not known.

A second PCR of 7 to 11 cycles used a sample-barcoded 5' primer and a J-beta primer mix. Each cDNA molecule received a tag from a template-switch adaptor that had 12 random nucleotides. Any given sample supplied a minimum of 2.5 million CDR3-containing paired-end reads. MiXCR was run by TCRdb on the 5' RACE reads, yielding one entry per CDR3 protein. The sample has about 680,000 distinct CDR3 sequences, around half seen once. Per individual sample, total RNA of at least 6 micrograms was extracted. The source of this sequence is a woman aged 60-70 years in good health. Sequencing was done on a sample of blood. The chain links TRBV20-1 to TRBJ2-3; TRBD2 matches 13 bases. CDR3 in DNA: TGCAGTGCTGTGACTAGCGGGAGGAAAGCCGGTACTAGCACAGATACGCAGTATTTT. This sequence encodes CSAVTSGRKAGTSTDTQYF.